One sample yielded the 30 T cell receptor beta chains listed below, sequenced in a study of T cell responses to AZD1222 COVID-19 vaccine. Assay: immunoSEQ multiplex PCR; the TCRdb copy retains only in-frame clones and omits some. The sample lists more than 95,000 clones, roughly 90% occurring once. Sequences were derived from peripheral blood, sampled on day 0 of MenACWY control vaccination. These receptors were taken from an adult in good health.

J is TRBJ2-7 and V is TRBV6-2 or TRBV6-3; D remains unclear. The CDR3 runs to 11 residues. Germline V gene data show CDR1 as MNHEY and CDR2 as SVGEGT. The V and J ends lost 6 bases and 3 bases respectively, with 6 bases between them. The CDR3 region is CASSSRYEQYF. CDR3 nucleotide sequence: TGTGCCAGCAGCAGCCGCTACGAGCAGTACTTC.

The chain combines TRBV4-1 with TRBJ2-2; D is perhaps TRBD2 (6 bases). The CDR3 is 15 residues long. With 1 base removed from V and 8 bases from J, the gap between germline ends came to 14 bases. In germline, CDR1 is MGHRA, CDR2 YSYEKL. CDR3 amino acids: CASSQVLRDSGELFF. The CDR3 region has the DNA TGCGCCAGCAGCCAAGTCCTACGGGACTCGGGGGAGCTGTTTTTT.

This CDR3 is CASSQDMQFNEQFF. The CDR3 bases are TGTGCCAGCAGCCAAGATATGCAGTTCAATGAGCAGTTCTTC. The chain recombines TRBV3-1 (or the pseudogene TRBV3-2) with TRBJ2-1; D unclear. Germline V CDR1 and CDR2: LGHDT, YNNKEL (reference sequence). The V end lost 0 bases, the J end lost 6 bases, and 9 bases lay between the germline ends. The CDR3 is 14 residues long.

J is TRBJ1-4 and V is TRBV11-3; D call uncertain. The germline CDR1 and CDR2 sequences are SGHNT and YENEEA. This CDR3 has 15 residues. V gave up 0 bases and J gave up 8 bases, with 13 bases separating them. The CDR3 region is CASSLDTVSWEKLFF. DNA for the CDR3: TGTGCCAGCAGCTTAGATACGGTATCCTGGGAAAAACTGTTTTTT.

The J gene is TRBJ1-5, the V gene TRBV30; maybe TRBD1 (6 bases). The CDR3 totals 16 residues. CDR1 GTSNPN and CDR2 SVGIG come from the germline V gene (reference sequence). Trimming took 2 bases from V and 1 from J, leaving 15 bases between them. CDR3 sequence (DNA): TGTGCCTGGAGTATTTCAGGGGCCCAAAGCAATCAGCCCCAGCATTTT. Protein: CAWSISGAQSNQPQHF.

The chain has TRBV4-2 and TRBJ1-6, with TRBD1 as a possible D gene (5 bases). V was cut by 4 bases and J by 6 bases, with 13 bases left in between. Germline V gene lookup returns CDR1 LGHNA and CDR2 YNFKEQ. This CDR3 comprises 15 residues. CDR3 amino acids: CASSPHRDSNSPLHF. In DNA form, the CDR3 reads TGTGCCAGCAGCCCCCACCGCGACAGTAATTCACCCCTCCACTTT.

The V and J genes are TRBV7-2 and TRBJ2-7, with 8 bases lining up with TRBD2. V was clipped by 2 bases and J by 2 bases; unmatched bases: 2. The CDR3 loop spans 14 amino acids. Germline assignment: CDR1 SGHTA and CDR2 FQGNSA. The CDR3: CASSLLAGTYEQYF. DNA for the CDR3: TGTGCCAGCAGCTTACTAGCGGGTACCTACGAGCAGTACTTC.

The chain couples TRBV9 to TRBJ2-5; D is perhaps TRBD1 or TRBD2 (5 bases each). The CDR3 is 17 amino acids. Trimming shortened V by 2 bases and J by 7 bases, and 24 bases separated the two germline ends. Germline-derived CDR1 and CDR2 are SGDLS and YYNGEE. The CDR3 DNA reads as TGTGCCAGCAGCGTCGAGAAAGGGACCCCGGGATGGGGGACCCAGTACTTC. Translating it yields CASSVEKGTPGWGTQYF.

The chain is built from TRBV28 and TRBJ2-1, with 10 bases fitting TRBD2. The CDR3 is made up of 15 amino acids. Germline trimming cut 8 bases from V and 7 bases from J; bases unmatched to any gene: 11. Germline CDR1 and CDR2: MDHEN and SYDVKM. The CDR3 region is CASGIAGGSMNEQFF. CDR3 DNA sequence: TGTGCCAGCGGTATAGCGGGAGGATCGATGAATGAGCAGTTCTTC. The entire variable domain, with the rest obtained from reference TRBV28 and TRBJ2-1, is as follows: DVKVTQSSRYLVKRTGEKVFLECVQDMDHENMFWYRQDPGLGLRLIYFSYDVKMKEKGDIPEGYSVSREKKERFSLILESASTNQTSMYLCASGIAGGSMNEQFFGPGTRLTVL.

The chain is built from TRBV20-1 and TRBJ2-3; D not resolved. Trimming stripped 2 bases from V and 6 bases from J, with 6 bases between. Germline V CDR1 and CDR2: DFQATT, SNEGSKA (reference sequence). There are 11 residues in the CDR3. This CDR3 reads CSARFDDTQYF. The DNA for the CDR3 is TGCAGTGCTAGATTCGATGATACGCAGTATTTT.

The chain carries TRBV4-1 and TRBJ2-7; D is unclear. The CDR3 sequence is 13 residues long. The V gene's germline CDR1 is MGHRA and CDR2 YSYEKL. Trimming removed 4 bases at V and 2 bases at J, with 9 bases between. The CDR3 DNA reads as TGCGCCAGCAGCCCCGCCTATGCCTACGAGCAGTACTTC. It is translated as CASSPAYAYEQYF.

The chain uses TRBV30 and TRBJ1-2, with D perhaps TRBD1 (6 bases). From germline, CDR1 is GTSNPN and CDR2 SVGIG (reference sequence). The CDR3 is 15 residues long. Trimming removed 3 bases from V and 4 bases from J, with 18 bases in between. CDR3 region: CAWSAPTGGGYGYTF. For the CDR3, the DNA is TGTGCCTGGAGCGCCCCGACAGGTGGAGGCTATGGCTACACCTTC.

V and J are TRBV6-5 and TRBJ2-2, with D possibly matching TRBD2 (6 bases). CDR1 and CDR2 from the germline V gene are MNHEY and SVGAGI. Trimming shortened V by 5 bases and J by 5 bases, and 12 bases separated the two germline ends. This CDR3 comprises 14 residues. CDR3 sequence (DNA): TGTGCCAGCAGTCCGCGGGATCGTACCGGGGAGCTGTTTTTT. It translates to CASSPRDRTGELFF.

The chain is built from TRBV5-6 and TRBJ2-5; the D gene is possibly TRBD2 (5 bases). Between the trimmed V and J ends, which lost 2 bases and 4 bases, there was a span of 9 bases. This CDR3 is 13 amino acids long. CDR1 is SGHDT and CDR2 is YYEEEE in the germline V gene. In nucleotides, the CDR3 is TGTGCCAGCAGCTTCACCGGGGTAGAGACCCAGTACTTC. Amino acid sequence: CASSFTGVETQYF.

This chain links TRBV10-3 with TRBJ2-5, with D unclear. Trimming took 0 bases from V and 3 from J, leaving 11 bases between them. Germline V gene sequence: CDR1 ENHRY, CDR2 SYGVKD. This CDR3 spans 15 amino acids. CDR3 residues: CAISESMARKETQYF. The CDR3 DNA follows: TGTGCCATCAGTGAGTCGATGGCTAGAAAAGAGACCCAGTACTTC.

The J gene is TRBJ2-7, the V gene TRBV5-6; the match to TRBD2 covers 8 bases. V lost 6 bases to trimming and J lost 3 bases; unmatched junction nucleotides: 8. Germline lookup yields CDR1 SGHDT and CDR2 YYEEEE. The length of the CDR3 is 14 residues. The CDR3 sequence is CASIKAGVNYEQYF. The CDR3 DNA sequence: TGTGCCAGCATCAAAGCGGGAGTCAACTACGAGCAGTACTTC.

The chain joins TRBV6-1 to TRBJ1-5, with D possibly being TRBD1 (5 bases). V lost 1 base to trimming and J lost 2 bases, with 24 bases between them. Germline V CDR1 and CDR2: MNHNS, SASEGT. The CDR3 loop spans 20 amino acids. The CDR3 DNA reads TGTGCCAGCAGTGAAGACAGTCAGGGTCCCGTTCTTTGGCGCAATCAGCCCCAGCATTTT. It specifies CASSEDSQGPVLWRNQPQHF.

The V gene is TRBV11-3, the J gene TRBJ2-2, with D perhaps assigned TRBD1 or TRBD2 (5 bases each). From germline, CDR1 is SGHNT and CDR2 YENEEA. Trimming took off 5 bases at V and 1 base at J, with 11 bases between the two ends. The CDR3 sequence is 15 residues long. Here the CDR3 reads CASSAGTRNTGELFF. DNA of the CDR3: TGTGCCAGCAGCGCAGGGACGAGGAACACCGGGGAGCTGTTTTTT. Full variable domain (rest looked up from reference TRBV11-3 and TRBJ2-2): EAGVVQSPRYKIIEKKQPVAFWCNPISGHNTLYWYLQNLGQGPELLIRYENEEAVDDSQLPKDRFSAERLKGVDSTLKIQPAELGDSAVYLCASSAGTRNTGELFFGEGSRLTVL.

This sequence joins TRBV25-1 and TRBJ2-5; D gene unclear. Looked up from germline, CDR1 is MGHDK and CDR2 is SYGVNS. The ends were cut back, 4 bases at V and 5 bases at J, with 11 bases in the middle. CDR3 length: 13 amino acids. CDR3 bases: TGTGCCAGCAGTGGTCAACCTCTGGAGACCCAGTACTTC. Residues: CASSGQPLETQYF.

DNA for the CDR3: TGTGCCAGTAGTATGGGTTCCCAGCCCCAGCATTTT. Its translation is CASSMGSQPQHF. The chain has TRBV19 and TRBJ1-5, with D unresolved. V was cut by 3 bases and J by 7 bases, with 7 bases left in between. CDR1 LNHDA and CDR2 SQIVND come from the germline V gene (reference sequence). CDR3 length equals 12 residues. Full variable domain (outside the CDR3, taken from reference TRBV19 and TRBJ1-5): DGGITQSPKYLFRKEGQNVTLSCEQNLNHDAMYWYRQDPGQGLRLIYYSQIVNDFQKGDIAEGYSVSREKKESFPLTVTSAQKNPTAFYLCASSMGSQPQHFGDGTRLSIL.

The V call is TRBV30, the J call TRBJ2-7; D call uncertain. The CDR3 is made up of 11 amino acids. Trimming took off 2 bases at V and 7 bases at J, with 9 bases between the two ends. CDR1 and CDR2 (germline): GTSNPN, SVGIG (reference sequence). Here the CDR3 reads CAWSTRLEQYF. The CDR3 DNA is TGTGCCTGGAGTACCCGCTTGGAGCAGTACTTC.

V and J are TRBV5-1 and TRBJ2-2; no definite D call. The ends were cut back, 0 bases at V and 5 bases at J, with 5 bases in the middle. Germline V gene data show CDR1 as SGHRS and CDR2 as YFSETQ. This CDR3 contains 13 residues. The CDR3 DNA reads TGCGCCAGCAGCTTGGCCGGGACCGGGGAGCTGTTTTTT. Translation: CASSLAGTGELFF.

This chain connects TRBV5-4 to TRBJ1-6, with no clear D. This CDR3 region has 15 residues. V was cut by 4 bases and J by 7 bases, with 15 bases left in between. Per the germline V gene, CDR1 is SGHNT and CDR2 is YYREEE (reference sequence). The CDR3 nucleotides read TGTGCCAGCAGCCCGGAAAGAGCGGTAAATTCACCCCTCCACTTT. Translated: CASSPERAVNSPLHF.

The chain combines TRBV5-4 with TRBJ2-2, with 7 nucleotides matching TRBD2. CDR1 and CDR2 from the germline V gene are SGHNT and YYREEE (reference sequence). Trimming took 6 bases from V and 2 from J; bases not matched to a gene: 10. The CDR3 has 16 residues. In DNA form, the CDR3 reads TGTGCCAGCAACATGAGGGCTAGCGGTAACACCGGGGAGCTGTTTTTT. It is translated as CASNMRASGNTGELFF.

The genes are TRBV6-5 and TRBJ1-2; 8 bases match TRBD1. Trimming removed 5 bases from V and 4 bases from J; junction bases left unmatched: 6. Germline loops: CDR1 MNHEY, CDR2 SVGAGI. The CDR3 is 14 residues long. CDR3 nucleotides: TGTGCCAGCAGTAGGGGACAGGCAATCTATGGCTACACCTTC. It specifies CASSRGQAIYGYTF.

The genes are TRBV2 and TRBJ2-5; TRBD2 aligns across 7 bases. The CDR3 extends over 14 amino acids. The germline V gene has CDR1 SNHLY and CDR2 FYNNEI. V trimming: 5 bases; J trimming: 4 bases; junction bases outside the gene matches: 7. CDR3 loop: CASSRAGTTETQYF. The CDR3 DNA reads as TGTGCCAGCAGTAGGGCAGGGACTACAGAGACCCAGTACTTC.

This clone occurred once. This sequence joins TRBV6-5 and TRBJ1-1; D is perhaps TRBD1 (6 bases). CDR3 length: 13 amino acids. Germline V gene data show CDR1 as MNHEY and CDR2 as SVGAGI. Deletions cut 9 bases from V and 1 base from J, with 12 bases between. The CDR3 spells CASTRTANTEAFF. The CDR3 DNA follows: TGTGCCAGTACTCGGACAGCGAACACTGAAGCTTTCTTT.

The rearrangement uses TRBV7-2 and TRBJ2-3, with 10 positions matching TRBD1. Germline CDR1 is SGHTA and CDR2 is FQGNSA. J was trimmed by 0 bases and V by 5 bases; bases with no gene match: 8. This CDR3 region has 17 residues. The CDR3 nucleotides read TGTGCCAGCAGCCTCCGTCGGACAGGGGGAAGCACAGATACGCAGTATTTT. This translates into CASSLRRTGGSTDTQYF.

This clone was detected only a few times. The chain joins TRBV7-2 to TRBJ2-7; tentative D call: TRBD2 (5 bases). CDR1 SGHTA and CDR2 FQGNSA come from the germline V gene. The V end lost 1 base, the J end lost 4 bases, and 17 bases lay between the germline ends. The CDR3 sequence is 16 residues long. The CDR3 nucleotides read TGTGCCAGCAGCTTAGGGTCTAGCCGAACGCAATACGAGCAGTACTTC. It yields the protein CASSLGSSRTQYEQYF.

In nucleotides, the CDR3 is TGTGCCAGCAGTGACAGGGACGGCTACACCTTC. Translated: CASSDRDGYTF. The V call is TRBV6-2 or TRBV6-3, the J call TRBJ1-2, with 7 bases identical to TRBD1. V dropped 5 bases and J dropped 8; count of bases not matched to a gene: 2. Germline loops: CDR1 MNHEY, CDR2 SVGEGT. The length of the CDR3 is 11 residues.